A single sample is the source of the 17 T cell receptor beta chains below, sequenced in a study of T cell repertoires in cytomegalovirus infection. Each CDR3 protein gets one entry after TCRdb re-called the reads with MiXCR. In the table there are around 340,000 distinct CDR3 sequences, almost 30% of which are singletons. These receptors lack a known antigen. This specimen was cultured PBMCs, taken from culture after CMV antigen stimulation. The receptors come from a human donor in good health (CMV status not recorded). Some clones in this sample may be carry-over from other donors' samples.

J is TRBJ2-7 and V is TRBV20-1; a weak D match, TRBD2 (6 bases). This CDR3 spans 14 amino acids. Germline CDR1 reads DFQATT; CDR2 reads SNEGSKA (reference sequence). The germline V and J ends were trimmed by 3 bases and 3 bases, with 15 bases remaining between them. The CDR3 loop reads CSASPTGLYYEQYF. The CDR3 nucleotides read TGCAGTGCTAGCCCCACGGGACTCTACTACGAGCAGTACTTC.

This clonotype occurred a few times. The CDR3 DNA follows: TGTGCCAGCACGACAGGGGGGGAACAGCCCCAGCATTTT. Amino acids: CASTTGGEQPQHF. The chain recombines TRBV5-8 with TRBJ1-5, with 9 bases identical to TRBD1. Looked up from germline, CDR1 is SGHTS and CDR2 is YDEGEE. CDR3 length: 13 residues. Trimming cost V 6 bases and J 7 bases; bases outside gene matches: 5.

This clonotype was seen at least ten times. The chain employs TRBV7-2 and TRBJ2-7; D remains ambiguous. The germline CDR1 and CDR2 sequences are SGHTA and FQGNSA. V lost 1 base to trimming and J lost 7 bases, with 17 bases between them. This CDR3 has 15 amino acids. This chain's CDR3 is CASSLVAGPTLEQYF. The CDR3 DNA reads TGTGCCAGCAGCTTAGTCGCCGGACCTACGTTGGAGCAGTACTTC.

V is TRBV7-4 and J is TRBJ2-5; weak D call: TRBD2 (6 bases). Between the trimmed V and J ends, which lost 6 bases and 2 bases, there was a span of 13 bases. The CDR3 length is 14 residues. Looked up from germline, CDR1 is SGHVT and CDR2 is SQSDAQ. The CDR3: CASSKRAEQETQYF. The CDR3 nucleotides read TGTGCCAGCAGTAAGCGGGCGGAACAAGAGACCCAGTACTTC.

The chain joins TRBV10-3 to TRBJ1-5; 7 positions agree with TRBD1. CDR3 size: 14 residues. After removal of 4 bases from V and 3 bases from J, the junction contained 3 bases not matched to a gene. Germline-derived CDR1 and CDR2 are ENHRY and SYGVKD. The CDR3 DNA is TGTGCCATCAGTGCCGGACAGGACAATCAGCCCCAGCATTTT. The encoded protein is CAISAGQDNQPQHF.

This clonotype has at least ten counts. The rearrangement joins TRBV15 to TRBJ2-5; no reliable D call. Germline lookup yields CDR1 LNHNV and CDR2 YYDKDF (reference sequence). CDR3 length equals 13 residues. The ends were cut back, 5 bases at V and 0 bases at J, with 7 bases in the middle. The CDR3 sequence is CATSGRNQETQYF. CDR3 nucleotide sequence: TGTGCCACCAGCGGCCGCAACCAAGAGACCCAGTACTTC. Full variable domain (rest looked up from reference TRBV15 and TRBJ2-5): DAMVIQNPRYQVTQFGKPVTLSCSQTLNHNVMYWYQQKSSQAPKLLFHYYDKDFNNEADTPDNFQSRRPNTSFCFLDIRSPGLGDTAMYLCATSGRNQETQYFGPGTRLLVL.

The J gene is TRBJ2-1, the V gene TRBV10-3; TRBD2 aligns across 12 bases. The V segment lost 0 bases and the J segment 7 bases; nucleotides outside the gene matches: 4. This CDR3 is 16 amino acids long. Per the germline V gene, CDR1 is ENHRY and CDR2 is SYGVKD. The CDR3 spells CAISESSSGRENEQFF. In DNA, the CDR3 is TGTGCCATCAGTGAGTCGTCTAGCGGGAGGGAAAATGAGCAGTTCTTC.

This clonotype has a count of ten or more. This sequence joins TRBV12-3 or TRBV12-4 and TRBJ1-4; D unresolved. This CDR3 region has 12 residues. V lost 3 bases and J lost 8, with 7 bases in between. The CDR3, as DNA: TGTGCCAGCAGTTTGAATCCCGAAAAACTGTTTTTT. This encodes CASSLNPEKLFF.

There are a few counts of this clonotype. The rearrangement uses TRBV7-8 and TRBJ2-7; TRBD1 is a possible D gene (6 bases). The CDR3 sequence is 16 residues long. CDR1 and CDR2 from the germline V gene are SGHVS and FQNEAQ. V lost 1 base, J lost 2 bases, and 15 bases lay in between. CDR3 amino acids: CASSLGFRDKPYEQYF. CDR3 nucleotides: TGTGCCAGCAGCTTAGGGTTCCGGGACAAACCCTACGAGCAGTACTTC.

This clonotype occurred a few times. This chain uses TRBV28 with TRBJ2-5, with 9 bases fitting TRBD2. Germline CDR1 reads MDHEN; CDR2 reads SYDVKM. The CDR3 loop spans 20 amino acids. V shed 7 bases and J 3 bases; nucleotides not matched to a gene: 24. CDR3 nucleotides: TGTGCCAGCACCTTTATGTGGGGTGATGTTAGCGGGAGTGGGGAAGAGACCCAGTACTTC. Its translation is CASTFMWGDVSGSGEETQYF.

This clonotype was observed a few times. The V call is TRBV20-1, the J call TRBJ2-3, with 9 bases fitting TRBD2. The CDR3 is made up of 15 amino acids. J was trimmed by 0 bases and V by 5 bases; bases with no gene match: 6. The germline V gene has CDR1 DFQATT and CDR2 SNEGSKA (reference sequence). CDR3 coding DNA: TGCAGTGCTCCACCGACTAGCGGTAGCACAGATACGCAGTATTTT. Its translation: CSAPPTSGSTDTQYF.

In its sample, this clonotype was seen a few times. V is TRBV5-1 and J is TRBJ2-3; 8 bases line up with TRBD1. The germline gives CDR1 SGHRS, CDR2 YFSETQ. The CDR3 has 14 amino acids. V lost 3 bases, J lost 4 bases, and 4 bases stayed unmatched. The DNA for the CDR3 is TGCGCCAGCAGCTCTGGACAGGGCCCAGATACGCAGTATTTT. It yields the protein CASSSGQGPDTQYF.

V gene TRBV25-1 combines with J gene TRBJ1-1, with TRBD1 matching 10 bases. The CDR3 covers 15 residues. CDR1 and CDR2 from the germline V gene are MGHDK and SYGVNS. With 2 bases clipped from V and 5 bases from J, the junction kept 5 bases outside the gene matches. The CDR3 coding sequence is TGTGCCAGCAGTGAACCAGAGGGACAGGGGACTGAAGCTTTCTTT. It is translated as CASSEPEGQGTEAFF.

The DNA for the CDR3 is TGTGCCAGCAATCTGAATCCGGACAGGGACAATCAGCCCCAGCATTTT. This translates into CASNLNPDRDNQPQHF. The V and J genes are TRBV7-8 and TRBJ1-5, with 8 bases lining up with TRBD1. J gave up 3 bases and V 7 bases, and 11 bases lay outside the gene matches. The CDR3 runs to 16 residues. The germline gives CDR1 SGHVS, CDR2 FQNEAQ.

In this sample, this clonotype turned up a few times. The rearrangement links TRBV7-3 to TRBJ2-3, with 11 nucleotides matching TRBD2. The J segment lost 2 bases and the V segment lost 2 bases, leaving 9 bases of the junction unmatched. The CDR3 length is 18 residues. Germline CDR1 and CDR2: SGHTA and FQGTGA. The CDR3 sequence is CASSLLNPTSGITDTQYF. CDR3 nucleotide sequence: TGTGCCAGCAGCTTATTAAATCCGACTAGCGGGATCACAGATACGCAGTATTTT.

The chain has TRBV27 and TRBJ2-5, with a weak D call TRBD1 (5 bases). This CDR3 comprises 14 residues. CDR1 MNHEY and CDR2 SMNVEV come from the germline V gene (reference sequence). V was cut by 0 bases and J by 5 bases, with 10 bases left in between. CDR3 sequence reads: CASSLSRQSETQYF. In DNA form, the CDR3 reads TGTGCCAGCAGTTTATCTAGACAGTCGGAGACCCAGTACTTC.

This sequence joins TRBV20-1 and TRBJ1-1; 8 bases fit TRBD1. The CDR3 contains 14 residues. V shed 0 bases and J 10 bases; nucleotides not matched to a gene: 10. Germline CDR1 is DFQATT and CDR2 is SNEGSKA (reference sequence). In DNA, the CDR3 is TGCAGTGCTAGAGACGCCAGGGGGCGAAGTTTAGCTTTCTTT. This codes for CSARDARGRSLAFF.